This T cell receptor beta chain was retrieved from a study of shared clonotypes between healthy human individuals. CDR1 is MNHNS, CDR2 SASEGT, per germline. CDR3 length: 13 residues. The protocol was immunoSEQ multiplex PCR, while the TCRdb copy is restricted to in-frame clones and leaves out a portion. Here the sample spans fewer than 650,000 clones, 76% being singletons. As concerns this clone: A junction boundary mismatches the germline segment, possibly from a read error. Other DNA sequences from this sample encode an identical CDR3 as well.

The TCR comes from a woman between 40 and 50 years old in good health. Some clones in this sample may be carry-over from other donors' samples. The J gene is TRBJ1-5, the V gene TRBV6-1; a possible D gene is TRBD1 (6 bases). The material sequenced was PBMCs. The CDR3: CASRRPERGTQHF. As DNA, the CDR3 is TGCGCCAGCAGGAGACCGGAGAGGGGGACCCAGCATTTT.